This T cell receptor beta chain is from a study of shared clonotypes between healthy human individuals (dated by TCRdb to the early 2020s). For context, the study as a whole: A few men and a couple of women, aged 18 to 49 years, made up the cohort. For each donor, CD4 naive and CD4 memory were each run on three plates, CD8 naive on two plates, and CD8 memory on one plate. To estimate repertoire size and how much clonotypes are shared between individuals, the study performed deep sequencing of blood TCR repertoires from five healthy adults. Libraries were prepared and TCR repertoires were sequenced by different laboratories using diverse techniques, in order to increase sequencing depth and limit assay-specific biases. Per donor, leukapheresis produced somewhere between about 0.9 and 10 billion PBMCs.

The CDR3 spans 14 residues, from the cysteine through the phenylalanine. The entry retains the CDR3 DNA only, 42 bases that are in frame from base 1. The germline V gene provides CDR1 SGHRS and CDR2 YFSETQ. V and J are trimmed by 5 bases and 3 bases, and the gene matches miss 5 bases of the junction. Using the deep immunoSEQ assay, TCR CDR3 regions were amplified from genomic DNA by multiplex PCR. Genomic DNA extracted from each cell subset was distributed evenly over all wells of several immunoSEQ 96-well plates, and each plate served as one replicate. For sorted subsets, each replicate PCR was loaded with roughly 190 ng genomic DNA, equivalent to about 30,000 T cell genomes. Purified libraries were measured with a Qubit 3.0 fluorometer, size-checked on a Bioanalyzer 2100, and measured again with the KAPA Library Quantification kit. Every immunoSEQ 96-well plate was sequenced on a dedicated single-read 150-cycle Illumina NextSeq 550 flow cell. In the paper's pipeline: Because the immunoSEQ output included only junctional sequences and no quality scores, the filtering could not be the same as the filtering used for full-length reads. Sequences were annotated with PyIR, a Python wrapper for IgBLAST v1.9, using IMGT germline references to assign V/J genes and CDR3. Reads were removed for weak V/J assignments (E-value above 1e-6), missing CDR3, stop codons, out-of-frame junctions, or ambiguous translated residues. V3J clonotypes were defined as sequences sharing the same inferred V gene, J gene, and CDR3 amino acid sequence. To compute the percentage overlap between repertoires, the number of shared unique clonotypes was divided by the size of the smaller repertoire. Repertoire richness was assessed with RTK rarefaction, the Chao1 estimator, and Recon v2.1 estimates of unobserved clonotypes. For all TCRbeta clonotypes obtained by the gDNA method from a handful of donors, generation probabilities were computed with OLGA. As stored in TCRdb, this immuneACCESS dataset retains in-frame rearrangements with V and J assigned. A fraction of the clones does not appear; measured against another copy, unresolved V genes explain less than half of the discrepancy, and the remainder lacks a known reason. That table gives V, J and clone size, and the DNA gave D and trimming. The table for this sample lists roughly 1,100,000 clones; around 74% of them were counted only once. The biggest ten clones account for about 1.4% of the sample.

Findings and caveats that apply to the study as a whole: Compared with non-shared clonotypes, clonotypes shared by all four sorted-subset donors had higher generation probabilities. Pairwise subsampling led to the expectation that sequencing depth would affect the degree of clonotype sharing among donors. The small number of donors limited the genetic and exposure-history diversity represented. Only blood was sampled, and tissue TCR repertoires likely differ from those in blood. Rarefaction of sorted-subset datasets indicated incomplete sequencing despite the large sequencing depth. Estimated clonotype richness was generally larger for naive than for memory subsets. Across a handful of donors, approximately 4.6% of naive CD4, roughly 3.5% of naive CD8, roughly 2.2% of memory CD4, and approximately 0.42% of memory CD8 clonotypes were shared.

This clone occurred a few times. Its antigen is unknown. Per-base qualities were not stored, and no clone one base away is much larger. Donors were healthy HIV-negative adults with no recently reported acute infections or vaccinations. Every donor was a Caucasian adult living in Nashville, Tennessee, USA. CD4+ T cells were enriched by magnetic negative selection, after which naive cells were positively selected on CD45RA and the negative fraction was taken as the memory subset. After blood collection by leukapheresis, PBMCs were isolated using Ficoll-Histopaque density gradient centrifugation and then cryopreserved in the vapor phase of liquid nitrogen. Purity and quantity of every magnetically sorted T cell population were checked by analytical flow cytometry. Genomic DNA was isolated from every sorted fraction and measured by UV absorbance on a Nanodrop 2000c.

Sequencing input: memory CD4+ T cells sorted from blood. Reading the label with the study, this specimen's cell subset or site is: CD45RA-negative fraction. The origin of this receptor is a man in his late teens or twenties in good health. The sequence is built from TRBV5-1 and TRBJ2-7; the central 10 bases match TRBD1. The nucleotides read TGCGCCAGCAGTCCCGGGACAGGGGTCTACGAGCAGTACTTC. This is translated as CASSPGTGVYEQYF.